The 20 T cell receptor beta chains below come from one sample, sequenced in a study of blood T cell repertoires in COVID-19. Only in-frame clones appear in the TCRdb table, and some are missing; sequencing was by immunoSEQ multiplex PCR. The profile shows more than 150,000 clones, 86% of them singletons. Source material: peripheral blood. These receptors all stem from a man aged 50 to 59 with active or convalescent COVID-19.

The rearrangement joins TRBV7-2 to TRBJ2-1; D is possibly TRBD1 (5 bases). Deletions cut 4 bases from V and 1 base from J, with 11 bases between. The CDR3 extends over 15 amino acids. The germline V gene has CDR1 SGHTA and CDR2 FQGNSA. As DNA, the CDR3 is TGTGCCAGCAGCTCCCAGGGTAGTTCCTACAATGAGCAGTTCTTC. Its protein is CASSSQGSSYNEQFF. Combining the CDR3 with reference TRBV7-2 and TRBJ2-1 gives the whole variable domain GAGVSQSPSNKVTEKGKDVELRCDPISGHTALYWYRQSLGQGLEFLIYFQGNSAPDKSGLPSDRFSAERTGGSVSTLTIQRTQQEDSAVYLCASSSQGSSYNEQFFGPGTRLTVL.

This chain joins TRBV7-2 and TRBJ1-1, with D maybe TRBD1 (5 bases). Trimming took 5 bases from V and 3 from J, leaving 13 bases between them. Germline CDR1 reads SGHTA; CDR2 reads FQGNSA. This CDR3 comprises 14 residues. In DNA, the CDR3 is TGTGCCAGCAGCCCGGGACTCCGGGACACTGAAGCTTTCTTT. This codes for CASSPGLRDTEAFF.

The chain's CDR3 is CATKPLAGQNNSPLHF. The CDR3 DNA reads as TGTGCCACTAAACCACTAGCGGGACAGAATAATTCACCCCTCCACTTT. This chain uses TRBV19 with TRBJ1-6, with 7 nucleotides matching TRBD1. This CDR3 is 16 amino acids long. V lost 10 bases, J lost 5 bases, and 14 bases stayed unmatched. Germline CDR1 is LNHDA and CDR2 is SQIVND (reference sequence). Together with reference TRBV19 and TRBJ1-6, the CDR3 gives the full variable domain: DGGITQSPKYLFRKEGQNVTLSCEQNLNHDAMYWYRQDPGQGLRLIYYSQIVNDFQKGDIAEGYSVSREKKESFPLTVTSAQKNPTAFYLCATKPLAGQNNSPLHFGNGTRLTVT.

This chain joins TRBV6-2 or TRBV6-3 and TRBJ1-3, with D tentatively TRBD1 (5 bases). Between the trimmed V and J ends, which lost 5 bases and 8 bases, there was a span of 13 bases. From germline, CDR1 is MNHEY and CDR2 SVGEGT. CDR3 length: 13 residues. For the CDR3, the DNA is TGTGCCAGCAGTCGCGACAGAGTGGACACCATATATTTT. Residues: CASSRDRVDTIYF.

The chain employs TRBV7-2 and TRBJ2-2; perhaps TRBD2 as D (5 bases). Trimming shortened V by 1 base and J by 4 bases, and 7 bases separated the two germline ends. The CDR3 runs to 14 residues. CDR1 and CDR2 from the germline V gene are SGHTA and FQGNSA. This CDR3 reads CASSLEGSTGELFF. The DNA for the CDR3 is TGTGCCAGCAGCTTAGAAGGGAGCACCGGGGAGCTGTTTTTT.

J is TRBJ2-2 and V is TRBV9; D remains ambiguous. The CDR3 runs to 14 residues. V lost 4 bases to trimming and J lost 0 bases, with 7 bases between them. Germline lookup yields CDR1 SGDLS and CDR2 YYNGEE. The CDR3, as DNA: TGTGCCAGCAGCCCCCTTTCGAACACCGGGGAGCTGTTTTTT. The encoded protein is CASSPLSNTGELFF.

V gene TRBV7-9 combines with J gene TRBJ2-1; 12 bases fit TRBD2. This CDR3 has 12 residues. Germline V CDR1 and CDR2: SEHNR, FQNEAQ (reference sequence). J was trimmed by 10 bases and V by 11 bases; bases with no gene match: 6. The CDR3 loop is CAVTSGGPEQFF. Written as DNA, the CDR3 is TGTGCCGTCACTAGCGGGGGGCCGGAGCAGTTCTTC.

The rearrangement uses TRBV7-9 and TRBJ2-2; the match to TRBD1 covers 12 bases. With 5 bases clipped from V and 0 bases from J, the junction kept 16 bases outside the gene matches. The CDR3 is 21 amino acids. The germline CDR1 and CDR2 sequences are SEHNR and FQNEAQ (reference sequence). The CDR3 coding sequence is TGTGCCAGCAGCAGGGACAGGGGGCATCCGCAAGTTACCGCGAACACCGGGGAGCTGTTTTTT. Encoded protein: CASSRDRGHPQVTANTGELFF. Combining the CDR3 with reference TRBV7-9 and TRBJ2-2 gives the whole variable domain DTGVSQNPRHKITKRGQNVTFRCDPISEHNRLYWYRQTLGQGPEFLTYFQNEAQLEKSRLLSDRFSAERPKGSFSTLEIQRTEQGDSAMYLCASSRDRGHPQVTANTGELFFGEGSRLTVL.

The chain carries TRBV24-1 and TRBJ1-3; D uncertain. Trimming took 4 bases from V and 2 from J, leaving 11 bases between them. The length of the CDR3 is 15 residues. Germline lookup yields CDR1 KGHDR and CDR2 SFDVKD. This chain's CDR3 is CATSDSLGPGNTIYF. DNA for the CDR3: TGTGCCACCAGTGACTCCCTTGGGCCTGGAAACACCATATATTTT.

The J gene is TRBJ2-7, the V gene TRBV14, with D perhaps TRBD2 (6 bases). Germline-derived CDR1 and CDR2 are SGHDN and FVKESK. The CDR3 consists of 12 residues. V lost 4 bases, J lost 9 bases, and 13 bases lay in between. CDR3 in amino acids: CASSRSGARQYF. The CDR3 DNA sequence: TGTGCCAGCAGCCGGTCGGGAGCGCGGCAGTACTTC.

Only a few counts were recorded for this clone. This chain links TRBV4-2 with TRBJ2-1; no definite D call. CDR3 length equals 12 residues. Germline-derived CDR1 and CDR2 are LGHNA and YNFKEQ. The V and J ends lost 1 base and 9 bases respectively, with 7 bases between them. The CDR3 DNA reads TGTGCCAGCAGCCAAGTACGTAGTGAGCAGTTCTTC. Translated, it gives CASSQVRSEQFF.

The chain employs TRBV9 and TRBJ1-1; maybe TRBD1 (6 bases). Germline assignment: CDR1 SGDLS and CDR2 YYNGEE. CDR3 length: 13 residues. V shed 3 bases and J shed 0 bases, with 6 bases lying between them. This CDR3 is CASSEGVNTEAFF. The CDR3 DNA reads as TGTGCCAGCAGCGAGGGGGTGAACACTGAAGCTTTCTTT.

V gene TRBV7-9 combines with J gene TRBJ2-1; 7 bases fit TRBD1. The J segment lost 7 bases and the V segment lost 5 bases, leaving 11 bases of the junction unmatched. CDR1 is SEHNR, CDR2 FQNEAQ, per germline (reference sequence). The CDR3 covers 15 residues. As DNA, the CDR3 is TGTGCCAGCAGCCCGAGGACAGGCCCTTGGAATGAGCAGTTCTTC. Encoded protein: CASSPRTGPWNEQFF.

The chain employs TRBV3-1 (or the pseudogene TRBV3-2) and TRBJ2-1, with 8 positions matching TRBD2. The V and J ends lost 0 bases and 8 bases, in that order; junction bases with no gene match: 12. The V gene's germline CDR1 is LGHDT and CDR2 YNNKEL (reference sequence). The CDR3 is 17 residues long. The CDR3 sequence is CASSQDTGKWRGDEQFF. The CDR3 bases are TGTGCCAGCAGCCAAGATACAGGCAAGTGGCGGGGGGATGAGCAGTTCTTC.

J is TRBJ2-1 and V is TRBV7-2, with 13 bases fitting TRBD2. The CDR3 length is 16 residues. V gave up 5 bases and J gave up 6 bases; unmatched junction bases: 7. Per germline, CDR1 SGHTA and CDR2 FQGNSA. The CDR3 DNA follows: TGTGCCAGCAGCCCGCAGGGACTAGCGGGGCTCAATGAGCAGTTCTTC. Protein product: CASSPQGLAGLNEQFF.

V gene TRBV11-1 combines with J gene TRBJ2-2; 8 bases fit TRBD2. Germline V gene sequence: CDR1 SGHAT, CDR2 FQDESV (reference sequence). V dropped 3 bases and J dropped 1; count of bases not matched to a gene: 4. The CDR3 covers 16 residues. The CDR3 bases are TGTGCCAGCAGCTTCCGCACTAGCGGGAACACCGGGGAGCTGTTTTTT. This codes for CASSFRTSGNTGELFF.

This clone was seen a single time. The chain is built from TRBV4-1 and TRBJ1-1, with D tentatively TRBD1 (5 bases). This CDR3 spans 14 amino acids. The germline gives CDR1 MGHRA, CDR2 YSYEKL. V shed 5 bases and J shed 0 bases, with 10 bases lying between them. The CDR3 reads CASSLGLMNTEAFF. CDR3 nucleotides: TGCGCCAGCAGCTTGGGACTCATGAACACTGAAGCTTTCTTT.

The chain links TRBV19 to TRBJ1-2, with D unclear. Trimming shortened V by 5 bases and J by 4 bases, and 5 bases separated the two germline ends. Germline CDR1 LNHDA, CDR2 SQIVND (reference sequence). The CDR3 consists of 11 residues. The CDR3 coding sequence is TGTGCCAGTAGTCTCAGCTATGGCTACACCTTC. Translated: CASSLSYGYTF.

For the CDR3, the DNA is TGTGCCAGTCGAGGCAGGGGAGCTTATAGCAATCAGCCCCAGCATTTT. This sequence encodes CASRGRGAYSNQPQHF. This chain connects TRBV19 to TRBJ1-5; tentative D call: TRBD1 (6 bases). Germline-derived CDR1 and CDR2 are LNHDA and SQIVND (reference sequence). V lost 8 bases to trimming and J lost 0 bases, with 17 bases between them. This CDR3 region has 16 residues.

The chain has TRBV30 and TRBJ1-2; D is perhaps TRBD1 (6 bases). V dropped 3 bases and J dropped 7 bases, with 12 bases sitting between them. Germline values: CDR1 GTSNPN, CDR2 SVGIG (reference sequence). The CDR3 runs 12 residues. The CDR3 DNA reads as TGTGCCTGGAGCGGGGGGCCGACTGGCTACACCTTC. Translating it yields CAWSGGPTGYTF.